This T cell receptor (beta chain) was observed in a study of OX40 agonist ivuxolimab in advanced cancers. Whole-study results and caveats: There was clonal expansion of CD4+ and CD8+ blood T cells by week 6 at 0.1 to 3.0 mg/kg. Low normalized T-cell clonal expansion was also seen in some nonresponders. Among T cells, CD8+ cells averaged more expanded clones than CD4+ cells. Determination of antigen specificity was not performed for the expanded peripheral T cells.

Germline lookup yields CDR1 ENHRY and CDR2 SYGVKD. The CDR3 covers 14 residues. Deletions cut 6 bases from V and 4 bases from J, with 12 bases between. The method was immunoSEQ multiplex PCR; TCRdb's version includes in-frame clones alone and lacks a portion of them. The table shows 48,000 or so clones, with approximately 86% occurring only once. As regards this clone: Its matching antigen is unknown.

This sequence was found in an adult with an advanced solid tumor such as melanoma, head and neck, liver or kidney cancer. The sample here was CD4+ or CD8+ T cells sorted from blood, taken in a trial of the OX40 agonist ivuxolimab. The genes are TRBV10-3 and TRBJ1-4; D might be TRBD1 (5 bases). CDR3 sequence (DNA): TGTGCCATCAGAGAGGGACTGTTTAATGAAAAACTGTTTTTT. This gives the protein CAIREGLFNEKLFF.